This T cell receptor beta chain was captured by sequencing in a study of CD8 T cells in ankylosing spondylitis. CDR3 length: 16 amino acids. Germline CDR1 is SGHDN and CDR2 is FVKESK. Trimming took 1 base from V and 5 from J, leaving 14 bases between them. This clonotype has more than one count but fewer than ten. Antigen: not known. Study results and limitations: Disease-linked clones reportedly showed significant enrichment in matched ankylosing spondylitis synovial fluid. Several of the motif variants were reported before in synovial fluid and blood from reactive arthritis. One TCR beta motif, made up of seven to nine highly homologous variants, appeared characteristic of ankylosing spondylitis blood.

Libraries for TCR beta were made by quantitative 5'-RACE with molecular barcodes. TCRdb independently ran MiXCR on the 5' RACE reads; one entry per CDR3 protein. The sample shows 90,000 to 120,000 distinct CDR3 sequences, approximately 25% of them seen only once. The receptor was isolated from a male donor with ankylosing spondylitis. Sequencing was carried out using synovial fluid, either unsorted or a sorted T cell fraction (not recorded which). The genes are TRBV14 and TRBJ1-4; D unclear. CDR3: CASSQGVVKGNEKLFF. The CDR3 DNA follows: TGTGCCAGCAGCCAAGGAGTGGTCAAAGGGAATGAAAAACTGTTTTTT.